Shown below are 32 T cell receptor beta chains from a single sample sequenced in a study of blood T cell repertoires in COVID-19. Generated by immunoSEQ multiplex PCR, the TCRdb table keeps only in-frame clones and is missing some. The sample carries more than 95,000 clones, approximately 87% recorded once. The specimen sequenced was peripheral blood. These receptor sequences come from a man aged 50 to 59 with acute or convalescent COVID-19.

The chain combines TRBV27 with TRBJ1-1; D remains unclear. The CDR3 covers 13 residues. V was trimmed by 5 bases and J by 6 bases, leaving 13 bases between them. Per the germline V gene, CDR1 is MNHEY and CDR2 is SMNVEV (reference sequence). CDR3 in amino acids: CASSPFISAEAFF. For the CDR3, the DNA is TGTGCCAGCAGTCCCTTCATTTCAGCTGAAGCTTTCTTT.

CDR3 DNA sequence: TGCGCCAGCAGCCCACGGCTAGCGGGAGAAGCCCCCGAGCAGTACTTC. Its protein product is CASSPRLAGEAPEQYF. The V and J genes are TRBV4-1 and TRBJ2-7; TRBD2 aligns across 10 bases. CDR3 length: 16 amino acids. Per germline, CDR1 MGHRA and CDR2 YSYEKL. V trimming: 4 bases; J trimming: 6 bases; junction bases outside the gene matches: 12.

This clone was seen a single time. The chain couples TRBV6-5 to TRBJ1-5; TRBD1 is a possible D gene (5 bases). The germline CDR1 and CDR2 sequences are MNHEY and SVGAGI. This CDR3 region has 15 residues. Trimming shortened V by 4 bases and J by 7 bases, and 17 bases separated the two germline ends. The CDR3 DNA reads as TGTGCCAGCAGTTTTACCCAGGGATTAGGACAGCCCCAGCATTTT. Residues: CASSFTQGLGQPQHF.

The CDR3 DNA sequence: TGCGCCAGCAGCTTGGGTGGCAGGGTTGAGCAGTACTTC. Translating gives CASSLGGRVEQYF. V gene TRBV5-1 combines with J gene TRBJ2-7; D is perhaps TRBD1 (5 bases). V lost 0 bases, J lost 7 bases, and 11 bases lay in between. The CDR3 extends over 13 amino acids. Germline V gene sequence: CDR1 SGHRS, CDR2 YFSETQ.

The chain carries TRBV5-4 and TRBJ2-2; D possibly corresponds to TRBD2 (7 bases). There are 16 residues in the CDR3. The germline V and J ends were trimmed by 4 bases and 4 bases, with 17 bases remaining between them. CDR1 and CDR2 (germline): SGHNT, YYREEE (reference sequence). The chain's CDR3 is CASSPSGGLGTGELFF. CDR3 sequence (DNA): TGTGCCAGCAGCCCCTCCGGGGGGCTCGGCACCGGGGAGCTGTTTTTT.

This chain connects TRBV10-3 to TRBJ2-7; TRBD2 agrees at 15 bases. V trimming: 7 bases; J trimming: 2 bases; junction bases outside the gene matches: 6. The CDR3 length is 16 residues. The germline gives CDR1 ENHRY, CDR2 SYGVKD. The CDR3 region is CAIKPGLAGGAYEQYF. The CDR3 nucleotides are TGTGCCATCAAACCGGGACTAGCGGGAGGAGCCTACGAGCAGTACTTC.

This clone came up once. The chain carries TRBV11-2 and TRBJ2-1; TRBD2 aligns across 9 bases. Germline CDR1 reads SGHAT; CDR2 reads FQNNGV. The CDR3 is 15 amino acids. V lost 5 bases, J lost 7 bases, and 9 bases stayed unmatched. CDR3 coding DNA: TGTGCCAGCAGCCCCGGGTCTAGCGGGATTAATGAGCAGTTCTTC. It specifies CASSPGSSGINEQFF.

V gene TRBV12-3 or TRBV12-4 combines with J gene TRBJ2-7; perhaps TRBD1 as D (6 bases). The ends were cut back, 2 bases at V and 4 bases at J, with 9 bases in the middle. The CDR3 runs to 13 residues. The CDR3 DNA is TGTGCCAGCAGTTTACCGGACAGATACGAGCAGTACTTC. Translation gives CASSLPDRYEQYF.

This chain connects TRBV11-2 to TRBJ2-1, with D uncertain. This CDR3 is 16 amino acids long. The V gene lost 5 bases and the J gene lost 4 bases, with 18 bases spanning the gap. Germline lookup yields CDR1 SGHAT and CDR2 FQNNGV. The CDR3 here is CASSHPVLGVYNEQFF. The CDR3 DNA follows: TGTGCCAGCAGCCATCCGGTTCTAGGTGTTTACAATGAGCAGTTCTTC.

V usage is TRBV2 and J usage is TRBJ1-2; maybe TRBD1 (6 bases). V was shortened by 5 bases and J by 5 bases, with 9 bases between the two germline ends. Looked up from germline, CDR1 is SNHLY and CDR2 is FYNNEI. The CDR3 is 12 amino acids. DNA for the CDR3: TGTGCCAGCAGTCGACAGGAGTATGGCTACACCTTC. Translating gives CASSRQEYGYTF.

J is TRBJ2-1 and V is TRBV12-2; the table's TRBD2 call for D was not verified on the DNA. TRBV12-2 is shown as a pseudogene. This CDR3 spans 18 amino acids. The CDR3 is CASRPPTGLATSYNEQFF. The CDR3 DNA reads TGTGCAAGTCGCCCCCCCACGGGGCTAGCGACTTCCTACAATGAGCAGTTCTTC.

The V gene is TRBV6-5, the J gene TRBJ1-2; D uncertain. Germline loops: CDR1 MNHEY, CDR2 SVGAGI. The CDR3 extends over 13 amino acids. V lost 2 bases to trimming and J lost 7 bases, with 11 bases between them. The CDR3 loop reads CASSYGDLSGYTF. In DNA form, the CDR3 reads TGTGCCAGCAGTTACGGAGACCTTTCTGGCTACACCTTC.

The chain uses TRBV11-2 and TRBJ2-3; 7 bases match TRBD2. CDR3 length equals 16 residues. CDR1 SGHAT and CDR2 FQNNGV come from the germline V gene. The junction had 7 bases not matched to a gene; V was cut back by 4 bases and J by 0 bases. The CDR3 is CASSSQLAPSTDTQYF. The DNA of the CDR3 is TGTGCCAGCAGCTCCCAACTAGCGCCTAGCACAGATACGCAGTATTTT.

The gene calls are TRBV5-1 and TRBJ2-7; 9 nucleotides line up with TRBD2. CDR3 size: 15 residues. Losses at the gene ends were 6 bases for V and 1 base for J; bases not matched to a gene: 8. Per germline, CDR1 SGHRS and CDR2 YFSETQ. CDR3 in amino acids: CASNYWGLASYEQYF. The CDR3 DNA is TGCGCCAGCAACTATTGGGGACTAGCATCCTACGAGCAGTACTTC.

The V call is TRBV28, the J call TRBJ2-1; D may be TRBD1 (6 bases). Looked up from germline, CDR1 is MDHEN and CDR2 is SYDVKM. This CDR3 is 14 amino acids long. Trimming stripped 8 bases from V and 0 bases from J, with 11 bases between. The CDR3 here is CASSKDSSYNEQFF. DNA for the CDR3: TGTGCCAGCTCCAAGGACAGCTCCTACAATGAGCAGTTCTTC.

Only a few counts were recorded for this clone. V usage is TRBV19 and J usage is TRBJ2-4; D perhaps matches TRBD1 (6 bases). The germline gives CDR1 LNHDA, CDR2 SQIVND (reference sequence). The CDR3 contains 15 residues. V lost 2 bases to trimming and J lost 7 bases, with 15 bases between them. The CDR3 DNA reads TGTGCCAGTAGTATAAAACAGGGAGAGGTTAACATTCAGTACTTC. Its translation: CASSIKQGEVNIQYF.

CDR3 in DNA: TGTGCCAGCAGTTACGCCAGAAACACCGGGGAGCTGTTTTTT. Its translation is CASSYARNTGELFF. The rearrangement joins TRBV6-6 to TRBJ2-2; D gene unclear. The CDR3 is made up of 14 amino acids. Trimming removed 2 bases from V and 2 bases from J, with 6 bases in between. Germline V CDR1 and CDR2: MNHNY, SVGAGI (reference sequence).

This chain uses TRBV19 with TRBJ2-6, with D unresolved. Deletions cut 5 bases from V and 0 bases from J, with 8 bases between. This CDR3 is 15 amino acids long. CDR1 is LNHDA, CDR2 SQIVND, per germline (reference sequence). In DNA form, the CDR3 reads TGTGCCAGTAGTCCCCTACCCTCTGGGGCCAACGTCCTGACTTTC. Its translation: CASSPLPSGANVLTF.

The J gene is TRBJ1-1, the V gene TRBV20-1, with 7 bases fitting TRBD1. The CDR3 consists of 10 residues. Per germline, CDR1 DFQATT and CDR2 SNEGSKA (reference sequence). In DNA form, the CDR3 reads TGCAGAGCTCAGGGGGGTACGGCTTTCTTT. Translation gives CRAQGGTAFF.

J is TRBJ2-7 and V is TRBV15; the match to TRBD2 covers 9 bases. Unmatched junction bases numbered 7, after V lost 1 base and J lost 12 bases. This CDR3 has 13 residues. Germline V gives CDR1 LNHNV, CDR2 YYDKDF (reference sequence). For the CDR3, the DNA is TGTGCCACCAGCAGAGGAAGCGGGGGGAGGCTGTACTTC. This codes for CATSRGSGGRLYF.

The CDR3 DNA reads as TGTGCCAGCAGCTACAGGGGGCGTCCGACAGATACGCAGTATTTT. Translated: CASSYRGRPTDTQYF. This chain connects TRBV27 to TRBJ2-3, with TRBD1 matching 9 bases. V lost 6 bases, J lost 3 bases, and 7 bases stayed unmatched. The CDR3 consists of 15 residues. From germline, CDR1 is MNHEY and CDR2 SMNVEV (reference sequence).

The chain is built from TRBV7-6 and TRBJ2-7; 8 bases fit TRBD2. J gave up 4 bases and V 5 bases, and 13 bases lay outside the gene matches. This CDR3 region has 16 residues. From germline, CDR1 is SGHVS and CDR2 FNYEAQ. The CDR3 DNA reads TGTGCCAGCAGCGGCTGGGTGAGCGGGAGTAAATACGAGCAGTACTTC. It specifies CASSGWVSGSKYEQYF.

V and J are TRBV7-9 and TRBJ1-1, with D maybe TRBD1 (5 bases). The CDR3 loop spans 15 amino acids. Trimming stripped 0 bases from V and 6 bases from J, with 14 bases between. Looked up from germline, CDR1 is SEHNR and CDR2 is FQNEAQ (reference sequence). Here the CDR3 reads CASSLARGEPSEAFF. DNA of the CDR3: TGTGCCAGCAGCTTAGCGCGGGGGGAACCATCTGAAGCTTTCTTT.

This clone has more than one count but fewer than ten. This chain links TRBV4-1 with TRBJ1-5; perhaps TRBD1 as D (5 bases). Germline CDR1 and CDR2: MGHRA and YSYEKL. The CDR3 is 13 residues long. Between the trimmed V and J ends, which lost 0 bases and 13 bases, there was a span of 13 bases. The DNA of the CDR3 is TGCGCCAGCAGCCAAGATCGGGGGAACCTACAGCATTTT. This translates into CASSQDRGNLQHF.

The rearrangement links TRBV11-2 to TRBJ2-2; D may be TRBD2 (5 bases). V was cut by 5 bases and J by 4 bases, with 11 bases left in between. The germline V gene has CDR1 SGHAT and CDR2 FQNNGV. The CDR3 consists of 14 residues. The CDR3 DNA reads as TGTGCCAGCAGCCCACGGAGGAGCACCGGGGAGCTGTTTTTT. Its translation is CASSPRRSTGELFF.

The chain recombines TRBV19 with TRBJ1-5; D remains unclear. The CDR3 has 14 residues. CDR1 and CDR2 (germline): LNHDA, SQIVND (reference sequence). With 3 bases removed from V and 4 bases from J, the gap between germline ends came to 10 bases. CDR3: CASSMGGRNQPQHF. CDR3 nucleotide sequence: TGTGCCAGTAGTATGGGAGGCAGAAATCAGCCCCAGCATTTT.

This clone was observed a few times. The V gene is TRBV5-1, the J gene TRBJ2-5, with 7 nucleotides matching TRBD1. This CDR3 is built from 14 residues. The ends lost 4 bases at V and 5 bases at J; junction bases unmatched: 8. Germline loops: CDR1 SGHRS, CDR2 YFSETQ. For the CDR3, the DNA is TGCGCCAGCAGCCGGGACAGAGGGTGGGAGACCCAGTACTTC. Translating gives CASSRDRGWETQYF.

The genes are TRBV19 and TRBJ2-1; 15 nucleotides match TRBD2. Germline lookup yields CDR1 LNHDA and CDR2 SQIVND (reference sequence). This CDR3 contains 15 residues. The junction had 2 bases not matched to a gene; V was cut back by 7 bases and J by 4 bases. The CDR3 bases are TGTGCCAGTAACGGACTAGCGGGAGGGTACAATGAGCAGTTCTTC. Amino acid sequence: CASNGLAGGYNEQFF. Filled out from reference TRBV19 and TRBJ2-1, the complete variable domain reads DGGITQSPKYLFRKEGQNVTLSCEQNLNHDAMYWYRQDPGQGLRLIYYSQIVNDFQKGDIAEGYSVSREKKESFPLTVTSAQKNPTAFYLCASNGLAGGYNEQFFGPGTRLTVL.

The genes are TRBV30 and TRBJ2-5, with D perhaps matching TRBD1 (6 bases). The CDR3 length is 13 residues. Between the trimmed V and J ends, which lost 4 bases and 4 bases, there was a span of 13 bases. Germline CDR1 and CDR2: GTSNPN and SVGIG (reference sequence). The chain's CDR3 is CAWKQGHAETQYF. As DNA, the CDR3 is TGTGCCTGGAAGCAGGGGCACGCAGAGACCCAGTACTTC. The full variable domain, in which reference TRBV30 and TRBJ2-5 provide the parts outside the CDR3, is SQTIHQWPATLVQPVGSPLSLECTVEGTSNPNLYWYRQAAGRGLQLLFYSVGIGQISSEVPQNLSASRPQDRQFILSSKKLLLSDSGFYLCAWKQGHAETQYFGPGTRLLVL.

The rearrangement uses TRBV6-5 and TRBJ2-1; the D is unclear. CDR1 MNHEY and CDR2 SVGAGI come from the germline V gene. The CDR3 is 15 residues long. Trimming removed 6 bases from V and 0 bases from J, with 12 bases in between. This CDR3 is CASRVLQNSYNEQFF. The CDR3 nucleotides read TGTGCCAGCAGGGTTCTACAGAACTCCTACAATGAGCAGTTCTTC.

V gene TRBV3-1 (or the pseudogene TRBV3-2) combines with J gene TRBJ2-7, with 7 bases matching TRBD1. The CDR3 totals 14 residues. The J segment lost 0 bases and the V segment lost 3 bases, leaving 2 bases of the junction unmatched. From germline, CDR1 is LGHDT and CDR2 YNNKEL (reference sequence). The CDR3 region has the DNA TGTGCCAGCAGCCAGACAGGGTACTCCTACGAGCAGTACTTC. It yields the protein CASSQTGYSYEQYF.

The chain employs TRBV2 and TRBJ1-5; 8 nucleotides agree with TRBD1. This CDR3 comprises 14 residues. Trimming took 2 bases from V and 6 from J; bases not matched to a gene: 3. The germline V gene has CDR1 SNHLY and CDR2 FYNNEI. CDR3 amino acids: CASSERTGFQPQHF. Here the CDR3 DNA reads TGTGCCAGCAGTGAAAGGACAGGGTTTCAGCCCCAGCATTTT. The variable domain in full, completed from reference TRBV2 and TRBJ1-5, reads EPEVTQTPSHQVTQMGQEVILRCVPISNHLYFYWYRQILGQKVEFLVSFYNNEISEKSEIFDDQFSVERPDGSNFTLKIRSTKLEDSAMYFCASSERTGFQPQHFGDGTRLSIL.